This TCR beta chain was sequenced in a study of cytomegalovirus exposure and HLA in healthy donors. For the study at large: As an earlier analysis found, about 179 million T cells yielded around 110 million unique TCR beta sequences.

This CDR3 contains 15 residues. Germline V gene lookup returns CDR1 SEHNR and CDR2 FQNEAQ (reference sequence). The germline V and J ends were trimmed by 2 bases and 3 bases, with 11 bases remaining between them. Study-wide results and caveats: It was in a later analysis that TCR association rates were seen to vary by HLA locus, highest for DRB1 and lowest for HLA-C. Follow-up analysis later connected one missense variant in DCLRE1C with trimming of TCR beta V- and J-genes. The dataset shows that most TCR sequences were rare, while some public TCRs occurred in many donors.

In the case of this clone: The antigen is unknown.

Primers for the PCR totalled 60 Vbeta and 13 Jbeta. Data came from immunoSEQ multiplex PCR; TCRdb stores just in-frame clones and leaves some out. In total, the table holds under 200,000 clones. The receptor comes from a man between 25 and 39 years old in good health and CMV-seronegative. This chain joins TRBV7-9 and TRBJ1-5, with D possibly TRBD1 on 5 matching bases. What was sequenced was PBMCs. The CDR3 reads CASSLQGGFNQPQHF. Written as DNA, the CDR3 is TGTGCCAGCAGCTTACAGGGAGGCTTCAATCAGCCCCAGCATTTT.